This is a list of T cell receptor beta chains from one sample in a study of T cell responses to AZD1222 COVID-19 vaccine. Some clones are missing from TCRdb's copy, which holds only in-frame ones; the method was immunoSEQ multiplex PCR. The sample carries 130,000 or so clones, 75% to 90% recorded once. The specimen was peripheral blood, collected on day 0 of MenACWY control vaccination. The receptors here all came from an adult in good health. The CDR3 runs from the conserved cysteine through the conserved F or W. A D gene is named only where the DNA matches it firmly. Only some rows state a clone size, as once, few, many or a class for expanded clones.

v_gene,d_gene,j_gene,abundance,CDR3nt,CDR3aa
TRBV2,.,TRBJ2-5,.,TGTGCCAGCAGCCAACAGGGCCAAGAGACCCAGTACTTC,CASSQQGQETQYF
TRBV4-1,.,TRBJ2-1,.,TGCGCCAGCAGCCAAGGGCCAACCCGCAATGAGCAGTTCTTC,CASSQGPTRNEQFF
TRBV6-1,.,TRBJ1-1,.,TGTGCCAGCAGTGAAGTCAGGGATCTATCTGAAGCTTTCTTT,CASSEVRDLSEAFF
TRBV28,TRBD1,TRBJ1-5,.,TGTGCCAGCAGTTTGGATATGGGACAGGGGCATTTT,CASSLDMGQGHF
TRBV4-1,TRBD2,TRBJ2-5,.,TGCGCCAGCAGCCAAGGACGGCTAGCGGGAGGAGAGACCCAGTACTTC,CASSQGRLAGGETQYF
TRBV27,.,TRBJ2-7,.,TGTGCCAGCCCCACCCCCAGGCCACCACCTCTAGACGAGCAGTACTTC,CASPTPRPPPLDEQYF
TRBV9,TRBD1,TRBJ1-1,.,TGTGCCAGCAGCAGTGGGACAGGGGGAGGATGGGCTGAAGCTTTCTTT,CASSSGTGGGWAEAFF
TRBV6-4,TRBD1,TRBJ2-1,.,TGTGCCAGCAGCGCCGGGACAGGGAATGAGCAGTTCTTC,CASSAGTGNEQFF
TRBV28,.,TRBJ2-5,once,TGTGCCAGCAACCTACGGACAGCGAGGCCAGAGACCCAGTACTTC,CASNLRTARPETQYF
TRBV4-1,.,TRBJ1-4,.,TGCGCCAGCAGCCAAGATCGAGGGAGGGGAAAACTGTTTTTT,CASSQDRGRGKLFF
TRBV6-5,.,TRBJ1-3,.,TGTGCCAGCAGTTATCGCGGGGCTGCTGGAAACACCATATATTTT,CASSYRGAAGNTIYF
TRBV30,.,TRBJ1-1,.,TGTGCCTGGGTCGACAGGAGTGAAGCTTTCTTT,CAWVDRSEAFF
TRBV4-2,TRBD2,TRBJ2-1,.,TGTGCCAGCAGCCAACTACGACTAGCGGGAGGGCTAGGTGAGCAGTTCTTC,CASSQLRLAGGLGEQFF
TRBV6-5,.,TRBJ2-4,.,TGTGCCAGCAGGGGGTTAGAGGGAGTGGGAAACATTCAGTACTTC,CASRGLEGVGNIQYF
TRBV19,.,TRBJ1-1,.,TGTGCCAGTAGGTCTACGAACACTGAAGCTTTCTTT,CASRSTNTEAFF
TRBV9,TRBD1,TRBJ1-1,.,TGTGCCAGCAGCGCCCTAGGACAGGCGAACACTGAAGCTTTCTTT,CASSALGQANTEAFF
TRBV30,.,TRBJ2-7,.,TGTGCCTGGAGTTACAGCGGTCCCTACGAGCAGTACTTC,CAWSYSGPYEQYF
TRBV11-3,.,TRBJ2-7,once,TGTGCCAGCAGCCTGGAGGTGGCGGGGCTTACTCCCTACGAGCAGTACTTC,CASSLEVAGLTPYEQYF
TRBV27,.,TRBJ2-7,.,TGTGCCAGCAGTTTATCCAGCGGAGGGCTGTTAAGGGGGGAGCAGTACTTC,CASSLSSGGLLRGEQYF
TRBV6-6,TRBD1,TRBJ1-2,.,TGTGCCAGCGAAGGGACAGTCTATGGCTACACCTTC,CASEGTVYGYTF
TRBV5-4,.,TRBJ1-2,.,TGTGCCAGCAGCCCGGACAGCCCCCCTTTGAATGGCTACACCTTC,CASSPDSPPLNGYTF
TRBV14,.,TRBJ2-7,few,TGTGCCAGCAGTCGGGTAGCCTTGGGGGAGCAGTACTTC,CASSRVALGEQYF
TRBV10-3,TRBD2,TRBJ2-3,.,TGTGCCATCGGGACTAGCGGGGCCCTCACAGATACGCAGTATTTT,CAIGTSGALTDTQYF
TRBV3-1/TRBV3-2,.,TRBJ1-5,.,TGTGCCAGCAGCCAAGATGTAGGCCAGCCCCAGCATTTT,CASSQDVGQPQHF
TRBV5-4,.,TRBJ1-1,.,TGTGCCAGCAGCTTGGTTGGGAGCCAGGCGGTTCTCGGGGAAGCTTTCTTT,CASSLVGSQAVLGEAFF
TRBV5-1,TRBD2,TRBJ2-5,.,TGCGCCAGCAGCTATGGGACTAGCGGGAGCATGGAGACCCAGTACTTC,CASSYGTSGSMETQYF
TRBV29-1,TRBD1,TRBJ1-1,.,TGCAGCGTTAACCGGGACAGGGGAAGTTACGAAGCTTTCTTT,CSVNRDRGSYEAFF
TRBV5-6,.,TRBJ2-2,.,TGTGCCAGCAGCTTGTTCGGGAGCAACACCGGGGAGCTGTTTTTT,CASSLFGSNTGELFF
TRBV6-5,.,TRBJ1-4,once,TGTGCCAGCAGTCCCGAGATTGGGAGAAAACTGTTTTTT,CASSPEIGRKLFF
TRBV9,TRBD1,TRBJ1-2,once,TGTGCCAGCAGCGACCGGACAGGGTATTTCGACTACACCTTC,CASSDRTGYFDYTF
TRBV24-1,TRBD2,TRBJ2-1,.,TGTGCCACCCAAGAGACCCCGGGGGGTGAGCAGTTCTTC,CATQETPGGEQFF
TRBV4-2,.,TRBJ2-2,few,TGTGCCAGCGGATCCGGGACAACCTATCCTAGAAACACCGGGGAGCTGTTTTTT,CASGSGTTYPRNTGELFF
TRBV5-4,TRBD1,TRBJ1-3,.,TGTGCCAGCAGCTTGGGGGGACAGCAAGAAGGAAACACCATATATTTT,CASSLGGQQEGNTIYF
TRBV6-1,TRBD1,TRBJ1-2,.,TGTGCCAGCAGTGGACCGACAGGGTCTCTGGAGTATGGCTACACCTTC,CASSGPTGSLEYGYTF
TRBV7-9,.,TRBJ1-1,.,TGTGCCACCGAGACAGGAATGAACACTGAAGCTTTCTTT,CATETGMNTEAFF
TRBV29-1,.,TRBJ2-7,.,TGCAGCGTTGGAGGAATGGGCTCCTACGAGCAGTACTTC,CSVGGMGSYEQYF
TRBV2,.,TRBJ2-5,.,TGTGCCAGCAGAGAGAGCCCAGGGGGGGGTGTTCGGGAGACCCAGTACTTC,CASRESPGGGVRETQYF
TRBV7-9,TRBD1,TRBJ1-5,.,TGTGCCAGCAGCGACGGGACAGGCCAGCAGCCCCAGCATTTT,CASSDGTGQQPQHF
TRBV19,TRBD1,TRBJ2-1,.,TGTGCCAGTAGTATAGAGGACAGGGGATACAATGAGCAGTTCTTC,CASSIEDRGYNEQFF
TRBV9,.,TRBJ1-3,.,TGTGCCAGCAGCCCCCAAGCAGCAGGGACTGGAAACACCATATATTTT,CASSPQAAGTGNTIYF
TRBV5-1,TRBD2,TRBJ2-1,once,TGCGCCAGCAGCTTGGCCTCGGCTAGCGGGATGAATGAGCAGTTCTTC,CASSLASASGMNEQFF
TRBV7-5,.,TRBJ2-6,.,TGTGCCAGAAGTCCCCTTCTCGCGGGTTTTTTTGCCAACGTCCTGACTTTC,CARSPLLAGFFANVLTF
TRBV7-3,.,TRBJ1-1,.,TGTGCCAGCAGCTTAACGACGAACACTGAAGCTTTCTTT,CASSLTTNTEAFF
TRBV7-2,.,TRBJ2-6,.,TGTGCCAGCAGCGCGGACGGGAGAATTGGGGCCAACGTCCTGACTTTC,CASSADGRIGANVLTF
TRBV7-8,.,TRBJ1-1,few,TGTGCCAGCAGCCCCCGGTTCGGGCGGAAGAGTACTGAAGCTTTCTTT,CASSPRFGRKSTEAFF
TRBV19,.,TRBJ1-1,once,TGTGCCAGTAGTTCCCCCCTAGGGACCATCAACACTGAAGCTTTCTTT,CASSSPLGTINTEAFF
TRBV27,TRBD1,TRBJ2-1,.,TGTGCCAGCAGTTCTGGGACAGGCCCTTACAATGAGCAGTTCTTC,CASSSGTGPYNEQFF
TRBV9,TRBD1,TRBJ2-1,.,TGTGCCAGCAGCGTAGACAGGGGGAACTACAATGAGCAGTTCTTC,CASSVDRGNYNEQFF
TRBV29-1,TRBD1,TRBJ1-2,.,TGCAGCGTTGAGCAGGGGGCGGGCTACACCTTC,CSVEQGAGYTF
TRBV25-1,TRBD2,TRBJ2-7,.,TGTGCCAGCAGTGTCGGGGGGACTAGCGATCTCTACGAGCAGTACTTC,CASSVGGTSDLYEQYF